The rows below give T cell receptor beta chains drawn from one sample of a study of cytomegalovirus exposure and HLA in healthy donors. Here immunoSEQ multiplex PCR was the method, and the copy in TCRdb shows in-frame clones only, minus some. The data contain some 110,000 clones, approximately 70% of them singletons. Sequencing was performed on PBMCs. The receptors stem from a woman in her twenties or thirties in good health and CMV-seronegative. Each CDR3 is given with its conserved first and last residue. D genes are given only for firm matches. Expanded clones get a size class; other rows say once, few or many, or leave the size out.

v_call	clone_size	j_call	d_call	cdr3_nt	cdr3_aa
TRBV2	-	TRBJ1-1	-	TGTGCCAGCATGAGGGGGGGCAGCGGCACTGAAGCTTTCTTT	CASMRGGSGTEAFF
TRBV7-4	-	TRBJ1-5	-	TGTGCCAGCAGCTTATACGGAGGTCAGCCCCAGCATTTT	CASSLYGGQPQHF
TRBV7-8	-	TRBJ2-1	-	TGTGCCAGCAGCTTTCGGACATCCCCCTACAATGAGCAGTTCTTC	CASSFRTSPYNEQFF
TRBV9	-	TRBJ2-1	-	TGTGCCAGCAGCGTAAACGGTCACAATGAGCAGTTCTTC	CASSVNGHNEQFF
TRBV15	-	TRBJ2-7	TRBD2	TGTGCCACCAGCAGAGATCAGCGGGAGGCCTACGAGCAGTACTTC	CATSRDQREAYEQYF
TRBV7-9	-	TRBJ2-7	-	TGTTCCAGCAGCTTAGTGGCGGGAAACTACGAGCAGTACTTC	CSSSLVAGNYEQYF
TRBV30	few	TRBJ2-7	-	TGTGCCTGGAAGGCGGGTGGCTCCTACGAGCAGTACTTC	CAWKAGGSYEQYF
TRBV30	once	TRBJ1-1	-	TGTGCCTGGAGGACAGAAGGCATGAACACTGAAGCTTTCTTT	CAWRTEGMNTEAFF
TRBV6-5	-	TRBJ1-5	TRBD1	TGTGCCAGCAGTTACTCGGCTACAGGGGGTCTTCAGCCCCAGCATTTT	CASSYSATGGLQPQHF
TRBV19	-	TRBJ1-5	-	TGTGCCAGTAGTATTGGGTCTGGGCATCAGCCCCAGCATTTT	CASSIGSGHQPQHF
TRBV15	-	TRBJ2-2	TRBD1	TGTGCCACCAGAATTACAGGGGCCAAAACCGGGGAGCTGTTTTTT	CATRITGAKTGELFF
TRBV6-5	-	TRBJ2-6	-	TGTGCCAGCAGTGAAGGGGCTGGGGCCAACGTCCTGACTTTC	CASSEGAGANVLTF
TRBV4-1	few	TRBJ1-1	-	TGCGCCAGCAGCCAAGATGACAGACCCATGAACACTGAAGCTTTCTTT	CASSQDDRPMNTEAFF
TRBV9	once	TRBJ2-1	TRBD1	TGTGCCGCTGGGACAGGGCAAAACAATGAGCAGTTCTTC	CAAGTGQNNEQFF
TRBV11-3	-	TRBJ2-3	TRBD1	TGTGCCAGCAGCTGGGGACAGGGGGGCTCAGATACGCAGTATTTT	CASSWGQGGSDTQYF
TRBV10-3	-	TRBJ2-7	TRBD1	TGTGCCATCAGTGCCACAGGGGTTAGCTCCTACGAGCAGTACTTC	CAISATGVSSYEQYF
TRBV5-1	-	TRBJ1-1	-	TGCGCCAGCAGCACTACGACAGGAAAGAACACTGAAGCTTTCTTT	CASSTTTGKNTEAFF
TRBV18	-	TRBJ1-1	-	TGTGCCAGCTCCCGGCCCAACGAGGGGAACACTGAAGCTTTCTTT	CASSRPNEGNTEAFF
TRBV29-1	-	TRBJ1-2	-	TGCAGCGCTCTTTCGGTCGCGCCCCATGGCTACACCTTC	CSALSVAPHGYTF
TRBV6-6	-	TRBJ1-2	-	TGTGCCAGCAGTTATATCGAGGGTGACGGGGGCTACACCTTC	CASSYIEGDGGYTF
TRBV5-6	-	TRBJ1-1	-	TGTGCCAGCAGCTTTATTGGGGGGGGCACTGAAGCTTTCTTT	CASSFIGGGTEAFF
TRBV4-3	-	TRBJ1-5	TRBD1	TGCGCCAGCAGCCAATCCACAGGGGCCGACAATCAGCCCCAGCATTTT	CASSQSTGADNQPQHF
TRBV30	few	TRBJ1-1	-	TGTGCCTGGAGTTCAAACTTATGTGAAGCTTTCTTC	CAWSSNLCEAFF
TRBV30	-	TRBJ2-3	TRBD2	TGTGCCGCATCAGGGTTACGCGGGAGGGCGGGAGATACGCAGTATTTT	CAASGLRGRAGDTQYF
TRBV11-2	few	TRBJ2-7	TRBD2	TGTGCCAGCAGCTTAGATCAGGGTAGCGGGGGGGACGAGCAGTACTTC	CASSLDQGSGGDEQYF
TRBV5-8	-	TRBJ1-2	-	TGTGCCAGCAGTTCTAGACTTATCAACTATGGCTACACCTTC	CASSSRLINYGYTF
TRBV18	-	TRBJ1-2	-	TGTGCCAGCTCACCTTCGGGCGAGGGCTATGGCTACACCTTC	CASSPSGEGYGYTF
TRBV30	-	TRBJ1-2	-	TGTGCCTGGAAGAGGGAGTTCTATGGCTACACCTTC	CAWKREFYGYTF
TRBV30	-	TRBJ1-1	-	TGTGCCTGGAGTTGGGCAGAGACAGACGAAGCTTTCTTT	CAWSWAETDEAFF
TRBV5-1	-	TRBJ1-1	TRBD1	TGCGCCAGCAGGGGGGACAGGGGACTACTGAACACTGAAGCTTTCTTT	CASRGDRGLLNTEAFF
TRBV7-8	-	TRBJ1-5	TRBD1	TGTGCCAGCAGCTCAGAACAGGGGTCTTTCAATCAGCCCCAGCATTTT	CASSSEQGSFNQPQHF
TRBV15	-	TRBJ1-1	-	TGTGCCACCAGCATGGACAAGGACACTGAAGCTTTCTTT	CATSMDKDTEAFF
TRBV9	-	TRBJ2-2	-	TGTGCCAGCAGCGCCGGGACACCCGCCACCGGGGAGCTGTTTTTT	CASSAGTPATGELFF
TRBV30	-	TRBJ2-7	TRBD2	TGTGCCTGGAGTGTAGGTAGCGGGGGTAATATCTACGAGCAGTACTTC	CAWSVGSGGNIYEQYF
TRBV10-3	-	TRBJ1-1	-	TGTGCCATCAGTGAGCACTTGCGGCAGGGGCATCCTGAAGCTTTCTTT	CAISEHLRQGHPEAFF
TRBV27	-	TRBJ2-7	-	TGTGCCAGCAGCCCGGGGAGCCACGAGCAGTACTTC	CASSPGSHEQYF
TRBV4-1	few	TRBJ1-4	-	TGCGCCAGCAGCCAAGAGGACAGTGCAACTAATGAAAAACTGTTTTTT	CASSQEDSATNEKLFF
TRBV5-1	-	TRBJ2-2	-	TGCGCCAGCAGCTTGGGTCTGGCATGGAACACCGGGGAGCTGTTTTTT	CASSLGLAWNTGELFF
TRBV5-4	-	TRBJ2-1	-	TGTGCCAGCAGCTTTGAAGCGTTCGACCACAATGAGCAGTTCTTC	CASSFEAFDHNEQFF
TRBV28	-	TRBJ1-4	-	TGTGCCAGCACTGACCGGGGGGTTAATGAAAAACTGTTTTTT	CASTDRGVNEKLFF
TRBV5-1	-	TRBJ1-1	TRBD1	TGCGCCAGCAGCCCCAGACAGGGCTCGGCCACTGAAGCTTTCTTT	CASSPRQGSATEAFF
TRBV2	-	TRBJ1-5	-	TGTGCCAGCAGTTTACAGGGAAGCAATCAGCCCCAGCATTTT	CASSLQGSNQPQHF
TRBV6-6	-	TRBJ1-6	TRBD1	TGTGCCAGCAGTTACCCGGGACAGAGGAAACCCCTCCACTTT	CASSYPGQRKPLHF
TRBV5-1	-	TRBJ1-4	-	TGCGCCAGCAGCTACAGGGACCCTAATGAAAAACTGTTTTTT	CASSYRDPNEKLFF
TRBV9	-	TRBJ1-2	-	TGTGCCAGCAGCCCCCGGGTAGAACTCGATGGCTACACCTTC	CASSPRVELDGYTF
TRBV5-4	-	TRBJ1-2	-	TGTGCCAGCAGCTTTGACTTAGGCTACACCTTC	CASSFDLGYTF
TRBV30	-	TRBJ1-5	TRBD1	TGTGCCTGGAGTAGAGGAGGGGGCAGTCAGCCCCAGCATTTT	CAWSRGGGSQPQHF
TRBV5-1	-	TRBJ1-1	TRBD1	TGCGCCAGCAGCCCGACAGGGTCGGGTACTGAAGCTTTCTTT	CASSPTGSGTEAFF
TRBV6-1	medium-sized	TRBJ2-6	-	TGTGCCATTTCTCAGGGATACTCTGGGGCCAACGTCCTGACTTTC	CAISQGYSGANVLTF
TRBV7-9	-	TRBJ1-5	-	TGTTCCAGCAGCCCGGACTCTAGCAATCAGCCCCAGCATTTT	CSSSPDSSNQPQHF
TRBV4-3	-	TRBJ2-1	TRBD2	TGCGCCAGCAGCCGACTAGCGGGGTCCTACAATGAGCAGTTCTTC	CASSRLAGSYNEQFF
TRBV30	-	TRBJ1-2	TRBD1	TGTGCCTGGAGCCAAACGGGACAGGGCGCCTATGGCTACACCTTC	CAWSQTGQGAYGYTF
TRBV5-7	-	TRBJ2-7	-	TGTGCCAGCAGCTTGTGTGGCCTCTACGAGCAGTACTTC	CASSLCGLYEQYF
TRBV7-2	-	TRBJ1-1	TRBD1	TGTGCCAGCAGCACCGGACAGGGAGTGGCCCAAGCTTTCTTT	CASSTGQGVAQAFF
TRBV5-4	-	TRBJ1-4	-	TGTGCCAGCAGCCCCGCGGGGTCAGCAACTAATGAAAAACTGTTTTTT	CASSPAGSATNEKLFF
TRBV27	-	TRBJ1-2	TRBD1	TGTGCCAGCAGTCCACGTGGGACAGGGTATGGCTACACCTTC	CASSPRGTGYGYTF
TRBV9	-	TRBJ2-5	TRBD1	TGTGCCAGCAGCGTAACAGGGGCCGAGGAGACCCAGTACTTC	CASSVTGAEETQYF
TRBV7-2	-	TRBJ2-5	TRBD2	TGTGCCAGCAGCTTAACCTTATGGGCGGGGGGCCTGCCGGAGACCCAGTACTTC	CASSLTLWAGGLPETQYF
TRBV6-5	-	TRBJ1-2	-	TGTGCCAGCAGTTACTCGACCCAGGGCGGCTACACCTTC	CASSYSTQGGYTF